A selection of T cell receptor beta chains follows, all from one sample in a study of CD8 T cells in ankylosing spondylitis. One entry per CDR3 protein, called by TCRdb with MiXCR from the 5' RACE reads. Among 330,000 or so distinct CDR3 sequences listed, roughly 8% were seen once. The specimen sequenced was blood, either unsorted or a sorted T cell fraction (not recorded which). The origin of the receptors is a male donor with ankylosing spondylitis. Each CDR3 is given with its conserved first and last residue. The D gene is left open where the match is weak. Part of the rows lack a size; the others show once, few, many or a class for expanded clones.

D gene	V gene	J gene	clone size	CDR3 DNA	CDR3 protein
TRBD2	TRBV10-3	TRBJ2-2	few	TGTGCCATCAGTGACGGGACTAGCGGGAACACCGGGGAGCTGTTTTTT	CAISDGTSGNTGELFF
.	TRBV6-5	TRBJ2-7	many	TGTGCCAGCAGTTTCGCCTACGAGCAGTACTTC	CASSFAYEQYF
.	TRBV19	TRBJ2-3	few	TGTGCCAGTAGTACTGAAGGGGGGCCTACGCAGTATTTT	CASSTEGGPTQYF
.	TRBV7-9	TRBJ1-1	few	TGTGCCAGCAGCTTACTCCCTCTGGGCACTGAAGCTTTCTTT	CASSLLPLGTEAFF
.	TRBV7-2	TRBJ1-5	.	TGTGCCAGCAGCTTAGAGGGGGGCGCGACGCAGCCCCAGCATTTT	CASSLEGGATQPQHF
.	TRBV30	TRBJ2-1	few	TGTGCCTGGAGTGTATCCCTTTACAATGAGCAGTTCTTC	CAWSVSLYNEQFF
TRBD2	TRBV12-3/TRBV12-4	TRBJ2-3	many	TGTGCCAGCAGACCTAGCGGGATCGGGCAGTATTTT	CASRPSGIGQYF
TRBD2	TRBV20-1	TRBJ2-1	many	TGCAGTGCTAGTCGGCCTAGCGGGGGGGACTACAATGAGCAGTTCTTC	CSASRPSGGDYNEQFF
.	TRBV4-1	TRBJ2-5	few	TGCGCCAGCAGCCAAGATCCCGGCGGCCAAGAGACCCAGTACTTC	CASSQDPGGQETQYF
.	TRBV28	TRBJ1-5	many	TGTGCCAGCAGTTTAGAGGCAACACGCCAGCCCCAGCATTTT	CASSLEATRQPQHF
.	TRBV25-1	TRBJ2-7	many	TGTGCCAGCAGCCGTCCGGGGAGCTCCTACGAGCAGTACTTC	CASSRPGSSYEQYF
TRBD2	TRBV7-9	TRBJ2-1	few	TGTGCCAGCAGCTCCTTAGCGGGAGAATCCTACAATGAGCAGTTCTTC	CASSSLAGESYNEQFF
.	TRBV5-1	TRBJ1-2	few	TGCGCCAGCAGCTATGAGAGATTCGGCTATGGCTACACCTTC	CASSYERFGYGYTF
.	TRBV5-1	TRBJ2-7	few	TGCGCCAGCAGAGGGTCGGCCGAGCAGTACTTC	CASRGSAEQYF